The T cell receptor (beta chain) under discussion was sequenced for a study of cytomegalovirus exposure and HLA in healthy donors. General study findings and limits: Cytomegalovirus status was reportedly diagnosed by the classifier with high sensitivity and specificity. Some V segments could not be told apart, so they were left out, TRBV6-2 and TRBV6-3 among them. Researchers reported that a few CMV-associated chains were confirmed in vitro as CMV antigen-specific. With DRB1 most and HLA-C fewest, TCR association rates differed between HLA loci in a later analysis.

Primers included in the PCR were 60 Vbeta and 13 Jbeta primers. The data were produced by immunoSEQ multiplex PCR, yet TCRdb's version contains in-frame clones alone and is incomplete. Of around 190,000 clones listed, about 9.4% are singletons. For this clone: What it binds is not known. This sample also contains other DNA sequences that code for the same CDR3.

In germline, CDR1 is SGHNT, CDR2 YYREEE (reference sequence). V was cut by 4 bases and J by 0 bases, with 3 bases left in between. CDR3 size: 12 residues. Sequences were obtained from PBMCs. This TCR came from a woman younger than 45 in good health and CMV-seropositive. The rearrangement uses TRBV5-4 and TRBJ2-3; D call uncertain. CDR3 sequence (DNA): TGTGCCAGCAGCCTCAGCACAGATACGCAGTATTTT. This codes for CASSLSTDTQYF.